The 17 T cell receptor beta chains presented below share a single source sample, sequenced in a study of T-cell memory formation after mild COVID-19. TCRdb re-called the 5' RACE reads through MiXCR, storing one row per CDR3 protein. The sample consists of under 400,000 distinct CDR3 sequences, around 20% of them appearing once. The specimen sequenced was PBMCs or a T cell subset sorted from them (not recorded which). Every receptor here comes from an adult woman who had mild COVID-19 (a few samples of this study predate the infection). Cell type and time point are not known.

In DNA, the CDR3 is TGTGCCAGCAGTTCGGTTAGGGGCTTGGTTGCCAAAAACATTCAGTACTTC. The encoded protein is CASSSVRGLVAKNIQYF. The gene calls are TRBV12-3 or TRBV12-4 and TRBJ2-4; possible D gene TRBD1, 5 bases. This CDR3 spans 17 amino acids. With 4 bases removed from V and 1 base from J, the gap between germline ends came to 17 bases.

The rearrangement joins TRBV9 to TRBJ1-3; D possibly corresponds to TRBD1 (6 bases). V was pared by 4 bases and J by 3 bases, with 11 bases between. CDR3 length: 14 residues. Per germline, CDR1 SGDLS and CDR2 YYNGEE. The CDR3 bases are TGTGCCAGCAGCTTGCAGGGGTATGGAAACACCATATATTTT. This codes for CASSLQGYGNTIYF.

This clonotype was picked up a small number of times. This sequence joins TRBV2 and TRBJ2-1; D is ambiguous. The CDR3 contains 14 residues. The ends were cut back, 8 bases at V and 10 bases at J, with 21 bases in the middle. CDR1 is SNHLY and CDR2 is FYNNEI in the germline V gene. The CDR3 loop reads CASFANSYIGEQFF. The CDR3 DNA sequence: TGTGCCAGCTTTGCCAACTCTTACATTGGGGAGCAGTTCTTC.

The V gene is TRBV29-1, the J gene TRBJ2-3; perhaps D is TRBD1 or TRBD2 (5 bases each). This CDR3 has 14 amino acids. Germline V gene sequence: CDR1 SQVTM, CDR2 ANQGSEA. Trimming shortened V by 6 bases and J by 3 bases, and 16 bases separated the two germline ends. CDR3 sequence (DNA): TGCAGCGTCGCCCGGGACCACACTACAGATACGCAGTATTTT. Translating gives CSVARDHTTDTQYF.

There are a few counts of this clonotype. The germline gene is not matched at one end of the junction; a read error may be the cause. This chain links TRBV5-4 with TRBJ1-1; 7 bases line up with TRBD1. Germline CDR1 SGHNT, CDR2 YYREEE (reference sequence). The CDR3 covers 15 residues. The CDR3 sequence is CASSSPTTGRVEGSF. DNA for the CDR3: TGTGCCAGCAGCTCTCCAACGACAGGGCGGGTAGAGGGATCGTTT.

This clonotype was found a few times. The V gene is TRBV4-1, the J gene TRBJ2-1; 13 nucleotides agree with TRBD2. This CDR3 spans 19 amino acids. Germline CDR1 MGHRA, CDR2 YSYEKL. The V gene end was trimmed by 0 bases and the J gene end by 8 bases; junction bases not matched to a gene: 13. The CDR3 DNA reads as TGCGCCAGCAGCCAAGATAATTTACTAGCGGGGGGGCCAGGGGATGAGCAGTTCTTC. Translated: CASSQDNLLAGGPGDEQFF.

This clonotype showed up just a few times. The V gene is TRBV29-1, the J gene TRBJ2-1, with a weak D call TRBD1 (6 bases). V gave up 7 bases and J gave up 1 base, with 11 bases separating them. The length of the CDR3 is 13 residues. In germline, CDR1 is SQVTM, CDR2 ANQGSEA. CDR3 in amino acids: CSARGLSYNEQFF. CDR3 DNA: TGCAGCGCCAGGGGTTTATCCTACAATGAGCAGTTCTTC.

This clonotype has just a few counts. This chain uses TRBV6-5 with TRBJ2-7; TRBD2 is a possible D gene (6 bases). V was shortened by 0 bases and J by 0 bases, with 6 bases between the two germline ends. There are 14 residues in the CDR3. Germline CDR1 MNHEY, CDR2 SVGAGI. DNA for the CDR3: TGTGCCAGCAGTTACTCGCGGGGCTCCTACGAGCAGTACTTC. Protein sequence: CASSYSRGSYEQYF.

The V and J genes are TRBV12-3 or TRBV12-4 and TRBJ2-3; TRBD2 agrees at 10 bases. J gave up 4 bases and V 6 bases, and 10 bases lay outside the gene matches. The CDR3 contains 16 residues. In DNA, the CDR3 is TGTGCCAGCAGCTGGACTAGCGGTAGAGGCGCAGATACGCAGTATTTT. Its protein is CASSWTSGRGADTQYF.

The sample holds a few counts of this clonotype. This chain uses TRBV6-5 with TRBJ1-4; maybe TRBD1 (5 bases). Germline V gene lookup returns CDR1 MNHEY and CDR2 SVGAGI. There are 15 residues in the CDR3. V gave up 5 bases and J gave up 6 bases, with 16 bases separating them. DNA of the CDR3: TGTGCCAGCAGTGTTAGGGGAAAAGGACATGAAAAACTGTTTTTT. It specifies CASSVRGKGHEKLFF.

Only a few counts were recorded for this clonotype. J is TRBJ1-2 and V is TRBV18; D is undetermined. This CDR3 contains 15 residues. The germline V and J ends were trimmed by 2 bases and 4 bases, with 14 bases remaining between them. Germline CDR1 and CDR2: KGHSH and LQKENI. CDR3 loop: CASSPAETTGYGYTF. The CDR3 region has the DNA TGTGCCAGCTCACCAGCTGAGACAACGGGCTATGGCTACACCTTC.

CDR3 coding DNA: TGTGCCAGCGGCTGGCTAGCCAAAAACATTCAGTACTTC. This translates into CASGWLAKNIQYF. This rearrangement joins TRBV12-3 or TRBV12-4 to TRBJ2-4; D is unclear. This CDR3 has 13 amino acids. Deletions cut 8 bases from V and 0 bases from J, with 8 bases between.

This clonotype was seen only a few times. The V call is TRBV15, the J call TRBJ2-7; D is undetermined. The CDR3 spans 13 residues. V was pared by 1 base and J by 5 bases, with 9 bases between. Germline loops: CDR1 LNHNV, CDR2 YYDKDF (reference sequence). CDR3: CATSRVGWHEQYF. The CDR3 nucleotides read TGTGCCACCAGCAGAGTTGGCTGGCACGAGCAGTACTTC.

The CDR3 sequence: CASSQGEVPAYEQYF. CDR3 nucleotide sequence: TGCGCCAGCAGCCAAGGCGAAGTGCCGGCCTACGAGCAGTACTTC. The gene calls are TRBV4-1 and TRBJ2-7; unclear D gene. This CDR3 region has 15 residues. Germline assignment: CDR1 MGHRA and CDR2 YSYEKL. The V end lost 1 base, the J end lost 2 bases, and 12 bases lay between the germline ends.

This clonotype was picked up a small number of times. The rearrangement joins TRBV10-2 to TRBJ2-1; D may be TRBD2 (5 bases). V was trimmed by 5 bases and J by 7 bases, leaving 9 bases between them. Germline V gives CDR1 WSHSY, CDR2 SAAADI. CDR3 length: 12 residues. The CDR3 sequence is CASSTSFNEQFF. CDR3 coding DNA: TGCGCCAGCAGTACTAGTTTTAATGAGCAGTTCTTC.

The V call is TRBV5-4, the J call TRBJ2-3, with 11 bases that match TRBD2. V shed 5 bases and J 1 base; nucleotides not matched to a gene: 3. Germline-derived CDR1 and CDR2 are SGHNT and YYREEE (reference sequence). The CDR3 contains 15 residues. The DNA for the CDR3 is TGTGCCAGCAGACCGGGACTAGCGGGCACAGATACGCAGTATTTT. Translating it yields CASRPGLAGTDTQYF.

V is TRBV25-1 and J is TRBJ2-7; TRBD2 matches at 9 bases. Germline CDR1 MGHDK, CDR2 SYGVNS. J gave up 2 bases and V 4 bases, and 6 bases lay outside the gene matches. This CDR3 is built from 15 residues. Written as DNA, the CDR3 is TGTGCCAGCAGTGTTAGCGGACTAGCGCCCTACGAGCAGTACTTC. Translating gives CASSVSGLAPYEQYF.